This is a list of T cell receptor beta chains from one sample in a study of identifying expanded T cells in peripheral blood. Sequenced by immunoSEQ multiplex PCR; TCRdb stores in-frame clones only, minus some. Of approximately 92,000 clones listed, around 83% were seen once; the top ten hold roughly 4.4%. The sample consisted of blood. The receptor set was obtained from a person aged 18 to 75 in good health. The CDR3 runs from the conserved cysteine through the conserved F or W. A D gene is named only where the DNA matches it firmly. Some rows mark clone size as missing; the rest say once, few, many or name a class of expanded clone.

D	V	J	size	CDR3	DNA
TRBD2	TRBV2	TRBJ2-1	.	CASSESGGVSYNEQFF	TGTGCCAGCAGTGAAAGCGGGGGGGTCTCCTACAATGAGCAGTTCTTC
.	TRBV4-3	TRBJ1-2	.	CASSPPGRAAYGYTF	TGCGCCAGCAGCCCCCCCGGCAGGGCTGCCTATGGCTACACCTTC
.	TRBV5-6	TRBJ1-2	.	CASSNIWDMIYGYTF	TGTGCCAGCAGCAATATTTGGGACATGATCTATGGCTACACCTTC
.	TRBV15	TRBJ2-3	.	CATSREGGGGTSTDTQYF	TGTGCCACCAGCAGAGAGGGAGGGGGCGGAACTAGCACAGATACGCAGTATTTT
.	TRBV7-9	TRBJ1-1	.	CASSLGAGSKAFF	TGTGCCAGCAGCTTAGGGGCAGGAAGTAAAGCTTTCTTT
.	TRBV5-1	TRBJ2-7	once	CASSFNKQGRGYEQYF	TGCGCCAGCAGCTTCAACAAACAGGGGAGGGGCTACGAGCAGTACTTC
.	TRBV19	TRBJ1-6	.	CASRLINSPLHF	TGTGCCAGTAGGTTAATTAATTCACCCCTCCACTTT
.	TRBV7-2	TRBJ1-6	few	CASSSTAVQAPLHF	TGTGCCAGCAGCTCGACAGCTGTTCAAGCTCCCCTCCACTTT
.	TRBV18	TRBJ2-7	.	CASSPMSRGLGSEQYF	TGTGCCAGCTCACCCATGAGCAGGGGCCTCGGTAGTGAGCAGTACTTC
.	TRBV11-2	TRBJ2-4	once	CASRHGLDIQYF	TGTGCCAGCAGGCACGGCTTAGACATTCAGTACTTC
.	TRBV9	TRBJ1-3	.	CASSVQGLEGNTIYF	TGTGCCAGCAGCGTACAGGGGTTAGAAGGAAACACCATATATTTT
TRBD1	TRBV16	TRBJ1-4	.	CASSQSDRSGANEKLFF	TGTGCCAGCAGCCAATCGGACAGGAGCGGAGCTAATGAAAAACTGTTTTTT
.	TRBV7-2	TRBJ1-5	.	CASSLTGEPQHF	TGTGCCAGCAGCTTAACCGGGGAGCCCCAGCATTTT
.	TRBV12-5	TRBJ2-7	.	CASGTVSYEQYF	TGTGCTAGTGGAACCGTATCCTACGAGCAGTACTTC
.	TRBV6-5	TRBJ1-3	.	CASSYSPDTGNTIYF	TGTGCCAGCAGTTACTCGCCAGACACCGGAAACACCATATATTTT
TRBD1	TRBV7-2	TRBJ1-1	.	CASSSTGGASEAFF	TGTGCCAGCAGCTCCACAGGGGGCGCTTCAGAAGCTTTCTTT
.	TRBV6-6	TRBJ1-1	.	CASVLRRGNTEAFF	TGTGCCAGCGTGCTTAGGCGGGGCAACACTGAAGCTTTCTTT
.	TRBV28	TRBJ1-2	.	CASSLLGDGYTF	TGTGCCAGCAGTCTCTTAGGTGATGGCTACACCTTC
.	TRBV7-2	TRBJ1-4	.	CASQRGTNEKLFF	TGTGCCTCTCAGCGGGGAACTAATGAAAAACTGTTTTTT
.	TRBV7-9	TRBJ1-2	.	CASSLEHTF	TGTGCCAGCAGCCTTGAACACACCTTC
TRBD2	TRBV14	TRBJ2-1	.	CASSQGTSGGNEQFF	TGTGCCAGCAGCCAAGGGACTAGCGGGGGCAATGAGCAGTTCTTC
.	TRBV6-1	TRBJ2-7	.	CASRPDPGPYEQYF	TGTGCCAGCAGGCCCGACCCAGGCCCCTACGAGCAGTACTTC
.	TRBV5-4	TRBJ2-1	.	CASILGREQFF	TGTGCCAGCATACTAGGCCGTGAGCAGTTCTTC
TRBD2	TRBV9	TRBJ2-3	.	CASSGLPGLAGGSTDTQYF	TGTGCCAGCAGCGGACTCCCGGGACTAGCGGGGGGGAGCACAGATACGCAGTATTTT
.	TRBV27	TRBJ1-2	.	CASSLGGGYTF	TGTGCCAGCAGTTTGGGGGGTGGCTACACCTTC
TRBD1	TRBV7-2	TRBJ1-5	.	CASSSQGLGNQPQHF	TGTGCCAGCAGCTCACAGGGGTTAGGCAATCAGCCCCAGCATTTT
.	TRBV5-1	TRBJ2-2	.	CASSFGGRMNTGELFF	TGCGCCAGCAGCTTCGGGGGGCGGATGAACACCGGGGAGCTGTTTTTT
.	TRBV7-8	TRBJ2-1	.	CASSPRQKSYNEQFF	TGTGCCAGCAGCCCAAGACAGAAGTCCTACAATGAGCAGTTCTTC
TRBD1	TRBV5-4	TRBJ2-1	once	CASTLGTGRSSYNEQFF	TGTGCCAGCACCTTAGGGACAGGGAGAAGCTCCTACAATGAGCAGTTCTTC
.	TRBV5-1	TRBJ1-1	.	CASSLSPGAGGTEAFF	TGCGCCAGCAGCTTGTCTCCGGGGGCCGGCGGCACTGAAGCTTTCTTT
TRBD1	TRBV7-2	TRBJ2-7	.	CASSLGTAPYEQYF	TGTGCCAGCAGCCTCGGGACAGCACCCTACGAGCAGTACTTC
.	TRBV11-2	TRBJ1-3	.	CASSGGRQGGGNTIYF	TGTGCCAGCAGCGGTGGCCGCCAGGGCGGGGGAAACACCATATATTTT
.	TRBV14	TRBJ1-2	few	CASSQFGGSGYTF	TGTGCCAGCAGCCAATTTGGAGGGAGTGGCTACACCTTC
.	TRBV7-2	TRBJ2-1	.	CASSVRPAGYNEQFF	TGTGCCAGCAGCGTTCGACCCGCGGGGTACAATGAGCAGTTCTTC
.	TRBV6-5	TRBJ1-2	.	CASSPTLTGNYGYTF	TGTGCCAGCAGCCCAACGCTCACTGGGAACTATGGCTACACCTTC
.	TRBV7-3	TRBJ2-3	.	CASSPAGSTDTQYF	TGTGCCAGCAGTCCCGCGGGGAGCACAGATACGCAGTATTTT
.	TRBV12-1	TRBJ1-5	.	CASSWTLPTDGPDQPQHF	TGTGCCAGCAGCTGGACCCTTCCTACAGACGGGCCGGATCAGCCCCAGCATTTT
.	TRBV7-2	TRBJ1-6	few	CASSSEGRNNSPLHF	TGTGCCAGCAGCTCCGAGGGCAGGAATAATTCACCCCTCCACTTT
.	TRBV2	TRBJ1-2	.	CASSETGPRYGYTF	TGTGCCAGCAGTGAAACAGGTCCCAGATATGGCTACACCTTC
.	TRBV9	TRBJ2-3	.	CASSVDGTAGWEGGPLDTQYF	TGTGCCAGCAGCGTAGACGGGACAGCCGGATGGGAGGGGGGGCCGTTAGATACGCAGTATTTT
.	TRBV2	TRBJ2-1	.	CAIMNGFF	TGTGCCATTATGAATGGGTTCTTC
.	TRBV5-4	TRBJ2-6	.	CAAHRQSGANVLTF	TGTGCCGCCCATCGGCAGTCTGGGGCCAACGTCCTGACTTTC
.	TRBV11-2	TRBJ1-1	.	CASSRIVGDPSTEAFF	TGTGCCAGCAGCCGCATCGTCGGGGACCCTTCGACTGAAGCTTTCTTT
.	TRBV18	TRBJ2-7	once	CASSPIQGTPEFYEQYF	TGTGCCAGCTCACCCATTCAAGGGACACCGGAGTTCTACGAGCAGTACTTC
TRBD1	TRBV5-1	TRBJ1-3	.	CASSERTGRTTPGNTIYF	TGCGCCAGCAGCGAGAGGACAGGGCGTACGACCCCTGGAAACACCATATATTTT
TRBD1	TRBV27	TRBJ1-1	.	CASSLGGQGAFF	TGTGCCAGCAGTCTTGGGGGACAGGGTGCTTTCTTT
.	TRBV19	TRBJ2-7	.	CASSTLPWYEQYF	TGTGCCAGTAGTACCCTCCCCTGGTACGAGCAGTACTTC
.	TRBV5-1	TRBJ1-1	.	CASSLEGNTEAFF	TGCGCCAGCAGCTTGGAGGGCAACACTGAAGCTTTCTTT
.	TRBV6-5	TRBJ2-7	.	CASTPGGGGMYF	TGTGCCAGCACTCCTGGTGGGGGCGGAATGTACTTC
TRBD2	TRBV4-3	TRBJ2-1	.	CASSQGLPRTSGFLNEQFF	TGCGCCAGCAGCCAAGGACTACCGAGGACTAGCGGGTTTCTCAATGAGCAGTTCTTC